Listed below are T cell receptor beta chains from one sample, sequenced in a study of tumor and adjacent non-tumor tissue in lung cancer. TCRdb fed the multiplex PCR reads into MiXCR, producing one record per CDR3 protein. The sample carries fewer than 85,000 distinct CDR3 sequences, roughly 80% recorded once. The sequenced sample consisted of lung tumor tissue. Source of these receptors: a woman in her fifties or sixties with non-small cell lung cancer. CDR3s leave out the opening cysteine and the closing phenylalanine or tryptophan.

CDR3 protein	V gene	J gene
ASSLFHNAQF	TRBV28	TRBJ2-1
ASSGPGDRLREQY	TRBV6-2/TRBV6-3	TRBJ2-7
TSSLDRGDDYT	TRBV11-2	TRBJ1-2
ANSLDSNTVAF	TRBV4-1	TRBJ1-1
ASSFRSGNEAKETQY	TRBV28	TRBJ2-5
ASSREAERECDNKQF	TRBV4-2	TRBJ2-1
TSSLETVYNEQF	TRBV7-8	TRBJ2-1
ASSKDTHIEQF	TRBV13	TRBJ2-1
ARSQDKSGGRHCEQY	TRBV4-1	TRBJ2-7
SGRQGDTGELF	TRBV29-1	TRBJ2-2
SSQVGGAGQNEQF	TRBV10-1	TRBJ2-1
ASSLEAGGSYEQY	TRBV5-1	TRBJ2-7
ASMISGKEIQY	TRBV6-5	TRBJ2-5
ASSLEGKTPGANALT	TRBV5-5	TRBJ2-6
SLDTGLTTDTQY	TRBV29-1	TRBJ2-3
ASSSPRLEDMQY	TRBV6-2/TRBV6-3	TRBJ2-3
ASKTSGETDTHY	TRBV6-1	TRBJ2-3
VSSNPPDTQY	TRBV5-1	TRBJ2-3
ASSSGQGYYEQY	TRBV28	TRBJ2-7
ASSERKRGSYGQY	TRBV6-1	TRBJ2-7
ASSQGGTSGKTGELF	TRBV4-2	TRBJ2-2
ASSQVVGNNQPQH	TRBV4-1	TRBJ1-5
ASSRTGATSYEQY	TRBV11-1	TRBJ2-7
ASSLLLAGAGDRQY	TRBV12-3/TRBV12-4	TRBJ2-3